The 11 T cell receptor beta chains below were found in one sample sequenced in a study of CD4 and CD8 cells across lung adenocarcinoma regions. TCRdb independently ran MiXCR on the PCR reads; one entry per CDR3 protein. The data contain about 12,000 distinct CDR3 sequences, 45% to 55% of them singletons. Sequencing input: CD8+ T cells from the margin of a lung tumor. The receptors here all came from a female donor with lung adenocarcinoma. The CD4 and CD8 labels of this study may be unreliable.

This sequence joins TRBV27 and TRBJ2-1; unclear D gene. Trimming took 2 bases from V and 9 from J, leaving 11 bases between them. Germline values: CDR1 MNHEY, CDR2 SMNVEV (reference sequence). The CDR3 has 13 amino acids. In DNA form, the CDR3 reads TGTGCCAGCAGTTTAATTGTAACCGGTGAGCAGTTCTTC. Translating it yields CASSLIVTGEQFF.

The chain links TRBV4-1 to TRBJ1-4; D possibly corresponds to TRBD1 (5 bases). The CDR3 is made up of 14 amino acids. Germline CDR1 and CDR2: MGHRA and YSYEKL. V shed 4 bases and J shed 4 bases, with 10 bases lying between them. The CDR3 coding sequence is TGCGCCAGCAGCCCAGGGTTAGGTAATGAAAAACTGTTTTTT. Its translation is CASSPGLGNEKLFF.

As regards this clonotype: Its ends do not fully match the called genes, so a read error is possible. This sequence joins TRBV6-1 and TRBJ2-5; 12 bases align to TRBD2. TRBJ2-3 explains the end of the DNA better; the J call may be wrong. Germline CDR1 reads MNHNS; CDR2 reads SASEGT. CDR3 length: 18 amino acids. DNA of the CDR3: TGTGCCAGCAGCATACCGGGACTAGCGGGCGGATACCAAGATACCCAGTATTTT. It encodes CASSIPGLAGGYQDTQYF.

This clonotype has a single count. CDR3 loop: CASSQSGIIGTQYF. DNA for the CDR3: TGTGCCAGCAGCCAATCTGGGATCATAGGGACGCAGTATTTT. The rearrangement links TRBV6-1 to TRBJ2-3; no firm D call. V lost 6 bases to trimming and J lost 9 bases, with 19 bases between them. This CDR3 has 14 residues. CDR1 and CDR2 from the germline V gene are MNHNS and SASEGT.

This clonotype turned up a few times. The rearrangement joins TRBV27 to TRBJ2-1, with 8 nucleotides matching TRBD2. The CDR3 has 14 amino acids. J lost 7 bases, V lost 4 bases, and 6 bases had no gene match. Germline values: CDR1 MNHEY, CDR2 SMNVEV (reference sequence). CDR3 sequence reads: CASSSGLAANEQFF. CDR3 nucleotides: TGTGCCAGCAGTTCCGGACTAGCCGCTAATGAGCAGTTCTTC.

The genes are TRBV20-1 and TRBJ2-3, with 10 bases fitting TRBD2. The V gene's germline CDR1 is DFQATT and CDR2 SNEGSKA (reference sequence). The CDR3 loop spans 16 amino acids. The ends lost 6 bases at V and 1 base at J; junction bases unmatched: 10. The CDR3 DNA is TGCAGTGCAAAGAGGTACGGGACTAGCGGCACAGATACGCAGTATTTT. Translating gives CSAKRYGTSGTDTQYF.

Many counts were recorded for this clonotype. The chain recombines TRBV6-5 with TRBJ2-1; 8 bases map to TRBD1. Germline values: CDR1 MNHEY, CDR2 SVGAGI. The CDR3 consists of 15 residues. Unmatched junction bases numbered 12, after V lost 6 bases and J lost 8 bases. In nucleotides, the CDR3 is TGTGCCAGCAGCTTTGGACAGGGCTGGGGATATGAGCAGTTCTTC. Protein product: CASSFGQGWGYEQFF.

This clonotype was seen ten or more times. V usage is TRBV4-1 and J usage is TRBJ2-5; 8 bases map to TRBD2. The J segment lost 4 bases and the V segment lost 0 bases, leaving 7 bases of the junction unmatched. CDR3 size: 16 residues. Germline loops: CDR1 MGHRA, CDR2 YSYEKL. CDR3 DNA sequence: TGCGCCAGCAGCCAAGATCGGGGGGGGGCGCGAGAGACCCAGTACTTC. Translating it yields CASSQDRGGARETQYF.

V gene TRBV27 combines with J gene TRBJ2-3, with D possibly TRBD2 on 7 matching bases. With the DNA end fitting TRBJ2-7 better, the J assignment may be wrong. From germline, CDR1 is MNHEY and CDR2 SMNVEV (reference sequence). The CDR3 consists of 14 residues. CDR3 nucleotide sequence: TGTGCGGGGCGCGGGGGCCGGTTCCAAGATACGCAGTACTTC. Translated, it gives CAGRGGRFQDTQYF.

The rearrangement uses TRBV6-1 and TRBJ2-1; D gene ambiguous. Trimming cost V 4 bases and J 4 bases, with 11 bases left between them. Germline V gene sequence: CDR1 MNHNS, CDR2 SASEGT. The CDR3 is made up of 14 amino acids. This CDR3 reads CASSGASDYNEQFF. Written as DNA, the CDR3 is TGTGCCAGCAGTGGTGCTAGTGATTACAATGAGCAGTTCTTC.

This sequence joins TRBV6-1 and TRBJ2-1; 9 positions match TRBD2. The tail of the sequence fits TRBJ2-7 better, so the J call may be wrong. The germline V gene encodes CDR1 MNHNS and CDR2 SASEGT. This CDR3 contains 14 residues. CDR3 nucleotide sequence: TGTGCCAGCGGGAGAGTAGCGGGGGTCCTTGAGCAGTACTTC. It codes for CASGRVAGVLEQYF.